The 22 T cell receptor beta chains given below trace back to one sample, sequenced in a study of shared clonotypes between healthy human individuals. Method: immunoSEQ multiplex PCR; TCRdb's copy keeps in-frame clones and lacks some. The sample lists some 2.4 million clones, 93% seen once, with roughly 0.36% in the top ten. The source material was naive CD4+ T cells from PBMCs. Subset described: CD45RA+ positively selected. Source of these receptors: a young man in good health. Some clones in this sample may be carry-over from other donors' samples.

The chain links TRBV7-8 to TRBJ1-2; a weak D match, TRBD1 (5 bases). Germline V lookup: CDR1 SGHVS, CDR2 FQNEAQ. The CDR3 runs 15 residues. The V and J ends lost 3 bases and 0 bases respectively, with 11 bases between them. CDR3 amino acids: CASSLGTDANYGYTF. The CDR3 region has the DNA TGTGCCAGCAGCTTGGGGACCGACGCTAACTATGGCTACACCTTC.

This sequence joins TRBV5-1 and TRBJ2-5, with D hard to call. Between the trimmed V and J ends, which lost 0 bases and 3 bases, there was a span of 15 bases. Per the germline V gene, CDR1 is SGHRS and CDR2 is YFSETQ. This CDR3 comprises 16 residues. The CDR3 DNA is TGCGCCAGCAGCTTGGGTCCTCCCTCCCTAAAAGAGACCCAGTACTTC. This codes for CASSLGPPSLKETQYF.

The chain uses TRBV2 and TRBJ1-1; 7 bases align to TRBD1. The CDR3 length is 14 residues. The V segment lost 6 bases and the J segment 2 bases; nucleotides outside the gene matches: 6. CDR1 is SNHLY, CDR2 FYNNEI, per germline. The CDR3 region has the DNA TGTGCCAGCAGCGTAACAGGGGTTAACACTGAAGCTTTCTTT. Translation: CASSVTGVNTEAFF.

Details on this clone: The sample carries other DNA sequences with the same CDR3. The chain joins TRBV6-5 to TRBJ1-1; D remains ambiguous. Trimming stripped 2 bases from V and 3 bases from J, with 7 bases between. Looked up from germline, CDR1 is MNHEY and CDR2 is SVGAGI. The CDR3 length is 13 residues. CDR3 DNA sequence: TGTGCCAGCAGTTACGAGACATACACTGAAGCTTTCTTT. This translates into CASSYETYTEAFF.

This chain connects TRBV5-1 to TRBJ1-3, with D perhaps matching TRBD1 (5 bases). The CDR3 consists of 16 residues. Germline V lookup: CDR1 SGHRS, CDR2 YFSETQ. V was shortened by 4 bases and J by 4 bases, with 18 bases between the two germline ends. CDR3 in DNA: TGCGCCAGCAGCCTGGGGCCCCAGGGCGAGGGAAACACCATATATTTT. It codes for CASSLGPQGEGNTIYF.

CDR3 protein: CASSERGGFREINYGYTF. In DNA, the CDR3 is TGTGCCAGCAGTGAACGGGGGGGCTTTCGGGAAATTAACTATGGCTACACCTTC. The chain joins TRBV6-1 to TRBJ1-2; maybe TRBD1 (6 bases). The CDR3 extends over 18 amino acids. Germline values: CDR1 MNHNS, CDR2 SASEGT. Trimming removed 2 bases at V and 1 base at J, with 20 bases between.

This clone was counted a single time. The chain uses TRBV11-3 and TRBJ2-1, with TRBD1 as a possible D gene (5 bases). Germline loops: CDR1 SGHNT, CDR2 YENEEA. The V gene lost 5 bases and the J gene lost 9 bases, with 14 bases spanning the gap. The CDR3 length is 13 residues. The CDR3 loop is CASSVGAGFEQFF. The CDR3 bases are TGTGCCAGCAGCGTAGGGGCCGGTTTTGAGCAGTTCTTC.

V usage is TRBV19 and J usage is TRBJ2-5; TRBD1 matches at 9 bases. The germline CDR1 and CDR2 sequences are LNHDA and SQIVND (reference sequence). V gave up 1 base and J gave up 1 base; unmatched junction bases: 4. CDR3 length: 16 amino acids. CDR3 bases: TGTGCCAGTAGTATAGGAACGGGACAGGGCCAAGAGACCCAGTACTTC. It is translated as CASSIGTGQGQETQYF. Filled out from reference TRBV19 and TRBJ2-5, the complete variable domain reads DGGITQSPKYLFRKEGQNVTLSCEQNLNHDAMYWYRQDPGQGLRLIYYSQIVNDFQKGDIAEGYSVSREKKESFPLTVTSAQKNPTAFYLCASSIGTGQGQETQYFGPGTRLLVL.

This chain uses TRBV6-1 with TRBJ2-3; D might be TRBD1 or TRBD2, each matching 5 bases. This CDR3 spans 15 amino acids. Germline CDR1 MNHNS, CDR2 SASEGT. The V gene lost 0 bases and the J gene lost 5 bases, with 12 bases spanning the gap. The CDR3 here is CASSEARGVGDTQYF. In nucleotides, the CDR3 is TGTGCCAGCAGTGAAGCTAGGGGAGTAGGAGATACGCAGTATTTT.

This clone was detected once. The rearrangement joins TRBV9 to TRBJ2-1; D unresolved. The CDR3 runs 14 residues. The germline V gene has CDR1 SGDLS and CDR2 YYNGEE. Trimming stripped 2 bases from V and 0 bases from J, with 6 bases between. Written as DNA, the CDR3 is TGTGCCAGCAGCGTTATCGGCTCCTACAATGAGCAGTTCTTC. Translated: CASSVIGSYNEQFF.

As for this clone: The same CDR3 arises from other DNA sequences in this sample as well. The genes are TRBV5-1 and TRBJ2-2; D ambiguous. Per the germline V gene, CDR1 is SGHRS and CDR2 is YFSETQ. This CDR3 contains 13 residues. V lost 5 bases and J 4 bases, leaving 9 bases between the germline ends. CDR3 sequence reads: CASSSGGTGELFF. CDR3 in DNA: TGCGCCAGCAGTTCAGGCGGCACCGGGGAGCTGTTTTTT.

This chain connects TRBV5-1 to TRBJ1-2; D gene uncertain. This CDR3 contains 12 residues. Trimming took off 0 bases at V and 8 bases at J, with 8 bases between the two ends. Germline V lookup: CDR1 SGHRS, CDR2 YFSETQ. The CDR3 nucleotides are TGCGCCAGCAGCTTGGGGCAGATGGGCTACACCTTC. Its protein product is CASSLGQMGYTF.

This rearrangement joins TRBV7-8 to TRBJ2-1; 8 bases align to TRBD2. The germline gives CDR1 SGHVS, CDR2 FQNEAQ. V shed 4 bases and J 0 bases; nucleotides not matched to a gene: 5. The CDR3 covers 16 residues. CDR3 DNA: TGTGCCAGCAGCTCCAGACTAGCGAACTCCTACAATGAGCAGTTCTTC. This codes for CASSSRLANSYNEQFF.

The chain uses TRBV28 and TRBJ2-1, with unresolved D. Trimming cost V 5 bases and J 9 bases, with 17 bases left between them. Germline assignment: CDR1 MDHEN and CDR2 SYDVKM. There are 14 residues in the CDR3. This CDR3 reads CASSRTRVAVEQFF. The DNA of the CDR3 is TGTGCCAGCAGTCGTACTCGTGTAGCTGTTGAGCAGTTCTTC.

The chain joins TRBV28 to TRBJ1-2; 10 nucleotides align to TRBD1. Germline lookup yields CDR1 MDHEN and CDR2 SYDVKM. Trimming cost V 6 bases and J 6 bases; bases outside gene matches: 13. The CDR3 runs 16 residues. The DNA of the CDR3 is TGTGCCAGCAGGATTGCAACCGGGACAGGGGATAATGGCTACACCTTC. Protein product: CASRIATGTGDNGYTF.

This chain connects TRBV5-1 to TRBJ2-1; maybe TRBD2 (5 bases). Trimming pared 0 bases from V and 9 bases from J, leaving 19 bases between. Germline V gives CDR1 SGHRS, CDR2 YFSETQ. The CDR3 spans 16 residues. The CDR3 sequence: CASSLAVVPSRGEQFF. The CDR3, as DNA: TGCGCCAGCAGCTTGGCCGTTGTGCCGTCTCGGGGTGAGCAGTTCTTC.

The chain couples TRBV4-2 to TRBJ1-3; D is uncertain. V lost 4 bases and J 0 bases, leaving 13 bases between the germline ends. The germline gives CDR1 LGHNA, CDR2 YNFKEQ. The CDR3 consists of 16 residues. CDR3 region: CASSLPAGSSGNTIYF. The CDR3 DNA is TGTGCCAGCAGCCTCCCGGCGGGGAGCTCTGGAAACACCATATATTTT.

V and J are TRBV28 and TRBJ2-7; 8 nucleotides align to TRBD1. The CDR3 has 15 residues. Germline trimming cut 3 bases from V and 1 base from J; bases unmatched to any gene: 5. CDR1 MDHEN and CDR2 SYDVKM come from the germline V gene. CDR3 loop: CASSFTGGGSYEQYF. In DNA, the CDR3 is TGTGCCAGCAGTTTTACAGGGGGTGGGTCCTACGAGCAGTACTTC.

On this clone: Within the sample, other DNA sequences also encode this same CDR3. J is TRBJ1-1 and V is TRBV5-1; 7 bases fit TRBD1. V gave up 4 bases and J gave up 4 bases; unmatched junction bases: 7. Germline V gene sequence: CDR1 SGHRS, CDR2 YFSETQ. The CDR3 contains 14 residues. CDR3 DNA sequence: TGCGCCAGCAGCCTGGGCCCAGGGGGCACTGAAGCTTTCTTT. Translated: CASSLGPGGTEAFF.

The chain couples TRBV6-1 to TRBJ2-1; 8 nucleotides line up with TRBD2. The CDR3 consists of 15 residues. Germline V gene sequence: CDR1 MNHNS, CDR2 SASEGT. V lost 8 bases and J lost 4; bases outside the gene matches: 10. The CDR3 sequence is CASRQSGRLYNEQFF. In nucleotides, the CDR3 is TGTGCCAGCCGCCAGAGCGGGAGACTTTACAATGAGCAGTTCTTC.

The sample holds one count of this clone. Other nucleotide sequences in the sample specify the same CDR3. The V call is TRBV5-1, the J call TRBJ1-2, with no clear D. In germline, CDR1 is SGHRS, CDR2 YFSETQ. The CDR3 is 12 amino acids. Trimming left V 0 bases short and J 3 bases short, with 3 bases between. The chain's CDR3 is CASSLEDYGYTF. DNA of the CDR3: TGCGCCAGCAGCTTGGAGGACTATGGCTACACCTTC.

The chain recombines TRBV28 with TRBJ2-7, with D possibly being TRBD1 (6 bases). CDR1 is MDHEN and CDR2 is SYDVKM in the germline V gene. The CDR3 totals 15 residues. V lost 7 bases, J lost 4 bases, and 20 bases lay in between. CDR3 coding DNA: TGTGCCAGCAACACCTACGGGGCAGGGGTTTACGAGCAGTACTTC. This sequence encodes CASNTYGAGVYEQYF.